What follows are 24 T cell receptor beta chains derived from one specimen sequenced in a study (dated by TCRdb to between 2015 and 2017). Libraries were prepared through 5' RACE. Data came from an Illumina MiSeq. TCRdb reworked the public reads: Q25 trimming with fastp, MiXCR clone assembly, productive beta chains retained. Rows are combined by CDR3 protein, so each entry shows the most common genes and DNA. This sample comprises 50,000 to 80,000 distinct CDR3 sequences, roughly 22% of them detected only once. The top ten clones comprise under 3.5% of the sample. Material for sequencing was memory CD4+ T cells sorted from a lymph node. Taken with the paper, the label for cell subset or site translates to: memory CD4+ T cells, CD4+CD45RO+CD25-. All receptors come from a female donor with breast cancer.

With regard to this clonotype: At one of its ends the junction is not consistent with the germline gene, which may arise from a read error. The rearrangement uses TRBV28 and TRBJ2-1; 10 nucleotides align to TRBD2. The CDR3 is 15 amino acids. Germline CDR1 and CDR2: MDHEN and SYDVKM. The CDR3 here is CASSKLAGAHKEQFF. CDR3 bases: TGTGCCAGCAGCAAGCTAGCGGGAGCACACAAGGAGCAGTTCTTC.

J is TRBJ2-5 and V is TRBV12-3 or TRBV12-4, with TRBD2 as a possible D gene (6 bases). The V end lost 6 bases, the J end lost 5 bases, and 22 bases lay between the germline ends. This CDR3 region has 16 residues. CDR3 loop: CASSLYANTEGETQYF. CDR3 in DNA: TGTGCCAGCAGCTTATACGCAAACACGGAGGGGGAGACCCAGTACTTC.

The chain joins TRBV20-1 to TRBJ2-3, with 12 bases fitting TRBD2. The CDR3 totals 12 residues. Looked up from germline, CDR1 is DFQATT and CDR2 is SNEGSKA (reference sequence). Trimming cost V 3 bases and J 12 bases; bases outside gene matches: 4. CDR3 nucleotides: TGCAGTGCTAGTAGGACTAGCGGGATTCAGTATTTT. The encoded protein is CSASRTSGIQYF.

The table lists this clonotype with many counts. The chain combines TRBV5-1 with TRBJ1-2, with TRBD1 matching over 7 bases. Per germline, CDR1 SGHRS and CDR2 YFSETQ. Losses at the gene ends were 0 bases for V and 4 bases for J; bases not matched to a gene: 3. The CDR3 runs 14 residues. The CDR3 is CASSLGQGLYGYTF. The CDR3 bases are TGCGCCAGCAGCTTGGGACAGGGCCTCTATGGCTACACCTTC.

As regards this clonotype: One end of the junction varies from germline; a read error may be responsible. This chain joins TRBV28 and TRBJ1-1, with 9 bases matching TRBD1. The CDR3 is 15 residues long. The germline gives CDR1 MDHEN, CDR2 SYDVKM. The CDR3 DNA sequence: TGTGTCAGCAGTTCCTTCACAGGGGGCGGCACTGAAGCTTTCTTT. Its translation: CVSSSFTGGGTEAFF. Full variable domain (missing parts from reference TRBV28 and TRBJ1-1): DVKVTQSSRYLVKRTGEKVFLECVQDMDHENMFWYRQDPGLGLRLIYFSYDVKMKEKGDIPEGYSVSREKKERFSLILESASTNQTSMYLCVSSSFTGGGTEAFFGQGTRLTVV.

V and J are TRBV5-1 and TRBJ2-3; the match to TRBD1 covers 7 bases. The germline V gene encodes CDR1 SGHRS and CDR2 YFSETQ. With V trimmed by 5 bases and J by 5 bases, 8 bases remained unmatched. The CDR3 extends over 14 amino acids. The CDR3 reads CASRGQTTVDTQYF. CDR3 bases: TGCGCCAGCAGGGGACAGACTACGGTAGATACGCAGTATTTT.

The chain employs TRBV6-5 and TRBJ1-1, with D tentatively TRBD1 (5 bases). The CDR3 spans 12 residues. Between the trimmed V and J ends, which lost 5 bases and 10 bases, there was a span of 14 bases. Germline V lookup: CDR1 MNHEY, CDR2 SVGAGI. CDR3 loop: CASSEWPGGAFF. The CDR3 DNA is TGTGCCAGCAGTGAGTGGCCGGGGGGAGCTTTCTTT.

This clonotype was counted between two and nine times. This rearrangement joins TRBV19 to TRBJ1-2; 7 bases line up with TRBD1. CDR3 length: 12 residues. Trimming removed 6 bases from V and 4 bases from J; junction bases left unmatched: 2. The germline V gene has CDR1 LNHDA and CDR2 SQIVND (reference sequence). CDR3 protein: CASRGGSYGYTF. In DNA form, the CDR3 reads TGTGCCAGTAGAGGGGGCAGCTATGGCTACACCTTC.

Details on this clonotype: Given a much more abundant clone one base away, this may be a read error. The CDR3 region has the DNA TGCGCCAGCAGCCCAGGACTAGCGGGAGGTCGTGAGCAGGACTTC. Its protein is CASSPGLAGGREQDF. The J gene is TRBJ2-7, the V gene TRBV5-1; 14 positions match TRBD2. This CDR3 has 15 residues. The V gene's germline CDR1 is SGHRS and CDR2 YFSETQ. Full variable domain (rest looked up from reference TRBV5-1 and TRBJ2-7): KAGVTQTPRYLIKTRGQQVTLSCSPISGHRSVSWYQQTPGQGLQFLFEYFSETQRNKGNFPGRFSGRQFSNSRSEMNVSTLELGDSALYLCASSPGLAGGREQDFGPGTRLTVT.

The sample holds a few counts of this clonotype. This may stem from a read error, because a much larger clone lies one nucleotide away. The rearrangement joins TRBV7-9 to TRBJ2-1; 8 bases align to TRBD2. CDR1 is SEHNR, CDR2 FQNEAQ, per germline (reference sequence). This CDR3 has 16 residues. V lost 5 bases, J lost 7 bases, and 13 bases stayed unmatched. The CDR3 coding sequence is TGTGCCAGCAGCCACTCCGCTAGCGGGTGGGCGAATGAGCAGTTCTTC. Residues: CASSHSASGWANEQFF.

In this sample, this clonotype turned up many times. The chain uses TRBV6-6 and TRBJ1-3; 7 nucleotides align to TRBD1. CDR1 and CDR2 (germline): MNHNY, SVGAGI (reference sequence). The CDR3 has 17 residues. J gave up 10 bases and V 2 bases, and 17 bases lay outside the gene matches. The CDR3 here is CASSYDVGDSRLGTIYF. The DNA of the CDR3 is TGTGCCAGCAGTTACGATGTAGGGGACAGCCGACTCGGAACCATATATTTT.

This clonotype was seen once. The chain couples TRBV3-1 to TRBJ2-7; TRBD2 aligns across 7 bases. The V gene end was trimmed by 2 bases and the J gene end by 7 bases; junction bases not matched to a gene: 11. This CDR3 comprises 15 residues. Germline V gives CDR1 LGHDT, CDR2 YNNKEL (reference sequence). The CDR3 DNA reads TGTGCCAGCAGCCAATCAGCGGGGAATGCGGGGGAGCAGTACTTC. Its translation is CASSQSAGNAGEQYF.

The V gene is TRBV7-9, the J gene TRBJ1-1; no reliable D call. The CDR3 length is 14 residues. V was trimmed by 6 bases and J by 5 bases, leaving 16 bases between them. CDR1 and CDR2 (germline): SEHNR, FQNEAQ (reference sequence). CDR3 in DNA: TGTGCCAGCAGTCCTAGCGGGTCGGGGACTGAAGCTTTCTTT. It codes for CASSPSGSGTEAFF.

There are a few counts of this clonotype. The chain uses TRBV24-1 and TRBJ2-3; 9 nucleotides line up with TRBD1. After removal of 5 bases from V and 0 bases from J, the junction contained 5 bases not matched to a gene. CDR1 is KGHDR, CDR2 SFDVKD, per germline. The CDR3 totals 16 residues. The CDR3 here is CATSGGTGLSTDTQYF. The CDR3 DNA reads as TGTGCCACCAGTGGGGGGACAGGGCTCAGCACAGATACGCAGTATTTT.

The chain couples TRBV7-9 to TRBJ1-2, with D hard to call. The CDR3 spans 13 residues. Germline CDR1 and CDR2: SEHNR and FQNEAQ (reference sequence). Trimming took 2 bases from V and 0 from J, leaving 4 bases between them. The CDR3, as DNA: TGTGCCAGCAGCTTAATGTCTAACTATGGCTACACCTTC. It encodes CASSLMSNYGYTF.

This clonotype was detected once. The chain links TRBV7-9 to TRBJ2-3; weak D call: TRBD2 (6 bases). Looked up from germline, CDR1 is SEHNR and CDR2 is FQNEAQ (reference sequence). The CDR3 covers 14 residues. Trimming left V 3 bases short and J 8 bases short, with 15 bases between. The CDR3 DNA reads TGTGCCAGCAGCTTCGGAGGAGGGCCAGGTACGCAGTATTTT. Translating gives CASSFGGGPGTQYF.

Points on this clonotype: A read error may explain this, as a much larger clone is one base away. The J gene is TRBJ1-2, the V gene TRBV6-6; no clear D gene. This CDR3 has 14 residues. The V and J ends lost 6 bases and 3 bases respectively, with 14 bases between them. Germline V gene lookup returns CDR1 MNHNY and CDR2 SVGAGI (reference sequence). The CDR3 bases are TGTGCCAGCAGCACACTTTCCAACCACTATGGCTACACCTTC. Protein: CASSTLSNHYGYTF.

The genes are TRBV7-3 and TRBJ2-1; TRBD1 agrees at 7 bases. Losses at the gene ends were 3 bases for V and 7 bases for J; bases not matched to a gene: 0. There are 12 residues in the CDR3. Germline V CDR1 and CDR2: SGHTA, FQGTGA. The CDR3 loop reads CASSLTGNEQFF. The CDR3, as DNA: TGTGCCAGCAGCTTGACAGGGAATGAGCAGTTCTTC.

The chain joins TRBV19 to TRBJ2-3; 11 positions agree with TRBD2. CDR1 is LNHDA, CDR2 SQIVND, per germline (reference sequence). The junction had 8 bases not matched to a gene; V was cut back by 5 bases and J by 7 bases. The CDR3 extends over 15 amino acids. The CDR3 is CASSSTSGIPYTQYF. The CDR3 DNA is TGTGCCAGTAGTTCGACTAGCGGGATTCCCTATACGCAGTATTTT.

With respect to this clonotype: Given the absence of the conserved phenylalanine or tryptophan at the CDR3 end, a read error is likely. The V and J genes are TRBV5-1 and TRBJ1-2; tentatively, D is TRBD1 (6 bases). The CDR3 has 14 residues. CDR1 SGHRS and CDR2 YFSETQ come from the germline V gene. Trimming left V 4 bases short and J 0 bases short, with 10 bases between. The CDR3 here is CASSPDSPNYGYTY. CDR3 coding DNA: TGCGCCAGCAGCCCGGACAGCCCTAACTATGGCTACACCTAC.

This clonotype was recorded at least ten times. The chain is built from TRBV5-1 and TRBJ2-1; unclear D gene. The germline V gene encodes CDR1 SGHRS and CDR2 YFSETQ. V was pared by 4 bases and J by 8 bases, with 13 bases between. There are 13 residues in the CDR3. The CDR3 loop reads CASSRRTGDEQFF. Here the CDR3 DNA reads TGCGCCAGCAGCAGACGTACTGGCGATGAGCAGTTCTTC.

This clonotype was recorded once. The V and J genes are TRBV20-1 and TRBJ2-3, with D perhaps TRBD2 (5 bases). V lost 0 bases and J 4 bases, leaving 20 bases between the germline ends. The CDR3 contains 17 residues. Germline CDR1 DFQATT, CDR2 SNEGSKA (reference sequence). CDR3 bases: TGCAGTGCTAGAGATTTCCTGAAACGGGATTTGTCAGATACGCAGTATTTT. Translation gives CSARDFLKRDLSDTQYF.

V usage is TRBV28 and J usage is TRBJ2-5, with 10 nucleotides matching TRBD1. The CDR3 consists of 14 residues. Germline trimming cut 5 bases from V and 4 bases from J; bases unmatched to any gene: 4. Per the germline V gene, CDR1 is MDHEN and CDR2 is SYDVKM. CDR3 protein: CASSPGQGRETQYF. As DNA, the CDR3 is TGTGCCAGCAGTCCGGGACAGGGGAGAGAGACCCAGTACTTC.

Turning to this clonotype: A much bigger clone sits one base away, suggesting this may be a read error. V and J are TRBV7-3 and TRBJ1-1, with D unresolved. The germline CDR1 and CDR2 sequences are SGHTA and FQGTGA. The CDR3 contains 13 residues. The CDR3 spells CASSPRSIAEACF. DNA of the CDR3: TGTGCCAGCAGCCCCAGAAGCATAGCTGAAGCTTGCTTT.